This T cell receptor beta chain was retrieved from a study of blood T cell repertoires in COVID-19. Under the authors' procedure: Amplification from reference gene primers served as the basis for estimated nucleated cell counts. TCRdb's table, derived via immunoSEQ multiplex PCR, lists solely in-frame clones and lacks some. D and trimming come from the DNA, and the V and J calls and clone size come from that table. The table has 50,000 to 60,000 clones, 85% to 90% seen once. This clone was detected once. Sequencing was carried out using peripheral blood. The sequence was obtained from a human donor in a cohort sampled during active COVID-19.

DNA of the CDR3: TGTGCCAGCAGCCCAGGTAACTACAATGAGCAGTTCTTC. Amino acids: CASSPGNYNEQFF. This chain joins TRBV11-3 and TRBJ2-1, with unresolved D. This CDR3 is 13 amino acids long. V gave up 5 bases and J gave up 3 bases, with 8 bases separating them. Germline assignment: CDR1 SGHNT and CDR2 YENEEA.